What follows are 32 T cell receptor beta chains derived from one specimen sequenced in a study of blood T cells in healthy people across ages. Primers used in a second PCR of about 7 to 12 cycles were a sample-barcoded 5' primer and a J-beta primer mix. From the 5' RACE reads, TCRdb called clonotypes with MiXCR, one entry per CDR3 protein. The repertoire holds around 800,000 distinct CDR3 sequences, about 42% seen once, with roughly 20% in the top ten. The material sequenced was blood. The receptors originated from an older man in good health.

This clonotype occurred many times. The genes are TRBV12-3 or TRBV12-4 and TRBJ2-1; 10 nucleotides line up with TRBD2. V shed 4 bases, J shed 6 bases, and the junction held 3 bases outside the gene matches. CDR3 length: 14 amino acids. CDR3 in DNA: TGTGCCAGCAGTTGGACTAGCGGAGGCAATGAGCAGTTCTTC. This gives the protein CASSWTSGGNEQFF.

The sample holds many counts of this clonotype. The rearrangement joins TRBV10-2 to TRBJ2-7, with 7 bases identical to TRBD1. Germline CDR1 reads WSHSY; CDR2 reads SAAADI. The CDR3 contains 14 residues. V gave up 2 bases and J gave up 3 bases; unmatched junction bases: 4. The CDR3 loop is CASSELGQDYEQYF. In DNA, the CDR3 is TGCGCCAGCAGTGAGCTAGGACAGGACTACGAGCAGTACTTC.

This clonotype was picked up a small number of times. This sequence joins TRBV29-1 and TRBJ2-1; 9 bases align to TRBD2. Germline loops: CDR1 SQVTM, CDR2 ANQGSEA. The CDR3 runs 15 residues. The junction had 5 bases not matched to a gene; V was cut back by 4 bases and J by 1 base. The CDR3 here is CSVGSLAGSYNEQFF. The CDR3 bases are TGCAGCGTTGGTTCCCTAGCGGGATCCTACAATGAGCAGTTCTTC.

This clonotype was seen once. The chain couples TRBV28 to TRBJ2-5; TRBD2 matches 7 bases. The CDR3 is 17 amino acids. Trimming removed 6 bases from V and 11 bases from J; junction bases left unmatched: 24. Germline CDR1 MDHEN, CDR2 SYDVKM. The DNA for the CDR3 is TGTGCCAGCAGCAAAGACTCGATGGGCGGGAGCGCCAATGAGCAGTACTTC. It translates to CASSKDSMGGSANEQYF. Together with reference TRBV28 and TRBJ2-5, the CDR3 gives the full variable domain: DVKVTQSSRYLVKRTGEKVFLECVQDMDHENMFWYRQDPGLGLRLIYFSYDVKMKEKGDIPEGYSVSREKKERFSLILESASTNQTSMYLCASSKDSMGGSANEQYFGPGTRLLVL.

With respect to this clonotype: A much larger clone lies a single base off, so this may be a read error. The chain joins TRBV28 to TRBJ2-3, with D tentatively TRBD2 (6 bases). V was clipped by 6 bases and J by 3 bases, with 7 bases between them. There are 12 residues in the CDR3. CDR1 and CDR2 from the germline V gene are MDHEN and SYDVKM. The CDR3 sequence: CASRLATDTQYF. CDR3 nucleotides: TGTGCCAGCAGGCTAGCGACAGATACGCAGTATTTT.

This clonotype was recorded many times. V and J are TRBV7-2 and TRBJ2-1; no clear D. Trimming took off 2 bases at V and 5 bases at J, with 10 bases between the two ends. CDR1 is SGHTA, CDR2 FQGNSA, per germline. The CDR3 extends over 14 amino acids. CDR3 residues: CASSLFLGDNEQFF. The CDR3 DNA sequence: TGTGCCAGCAGCTTATTCCTCGGAGACAATGAGCAGTTCTTC.

This clonotype was recorded a few times. The chain is built from TRBV3-1 and TRBJ2-1, with 8 bases fitting TRBD2. This CDR3 is 18 amino acids long. Per the germline V gene, CDR1 is LGHDT and CDR2 is YNNKEL (reference sequence). With 4 bases clipped from V and 7 bases from J, the junction kept 18 bases outside the gene matches. The CDR3 spells CASSRSFWGSGIGNEQFF. As DNA, the CDR3 is TGTGCCAGCAGCCGCAGTTTTTGGGGTAGCGGGATCGGTAATGAGCAGTTCTTC.

Only one count was recorded for this clonotype. This chain joins TRBV9 and TRBJ2-4, with 9 bases aligning to TRBD1. Near its end, the DNA agrees better with TRBJ2-7, so the J call may be wrong. The CDR3 contains 14 residues. Germline V CDR1 and CDR2: SGDLS, YYNGEE. CDR3 loop: CASSVLGQGGEQYF. The CDR3 DNA reads TGTGCCAGCAGCGTACTGGGACAGGGAGGCGAGCAGTACTTC.

This clonotype was recorded only once. The chain has TRBV7-2 and TRBJ2-5, with no clear D. Deletions cut 0 bases from V and 13 bases from J, with 12 bases between. The CDR3 consists of 12 residues. Germline CDR1 reads SGHTA; CDR2 reads FQGNSA. The CDR3 coding sequence is TGTGCCAGCAGCTTAGCGGAAAACGAGCGGTACTTC. Translated, it gives CASSLAENERYF.

The gene calls are TRBV15 and TRBJ2-5; 9 nucleotides match TRBD2. The CDR3 covers 15 residues. Unmatched junction bases numbered 1, after V lost 1 base and J lost 1 base. Per germline, CDR1 LNHNV and CDR2 YYDKDF (reference sequence). CDR3 amino acids: CATSRGTSAQETQYF. The CDR3 bases are TGTGCCACCAGCAGAGGGACTAGCGCCCAAGAGACCCAGTACTTC.

The V call is TRBV9, the J call TRBJ1-1, with 7 bases matching TRBD1. Unmatched junction bases numbered 8, after V lost 3 bases and J lost 0 bases. This CDR3 is 16 amino acids long. Per the germline V gene, CDR1 is SGDLS and CDR2 is YYNGEE. CDR3 sequence: CASSAAPGQMNTEAFF. CDR3 DNA sequence: TGTGCCAGCAGCGCGGCCCCGGGACAGATGAACACTGAAGCTTTCTTT.

This rearrangement joins TRBV2 to TRBJ2-7; D is unclear. The CDR3 has 14 residues. The ends were cut back, 5 bases at V and 4 bases at J, with 15 bases in the middle. Germline CDR1 is SNHLY and CDR2 is FYNNEI. CDR3 sequence: CASSPDGRRYEQYF. The DNA for the CDR3 is TGTGCCAGCAGTCCGGACGGTCGAAGGTACGAGCAGTACTTC.

There are a few counts of this clonotype. The chain links TRBV9 to TRBJ2-4, with D tentatively TRBD2 (6 bases). The CDR3 is 13 amino acids. V gave up 7 bases and J gave up 13 bases, with 21 bases separating them. Germline-derived CDR1 and CDR2 are SGDLS and YYNGEE. CDR3 residues: CASGQGREGWQYF. CDR3 sequence (DNA): TGTGCCAGCGGTCAAGGGCGGGAAGGGTGGCAGTACTTC.

This clonotype turned up a few times. The chain couples TRBV25-1 to TRBJ2-7; 7 positions agree with TRBD2. The length of the CDR3 is 14 residues. CDR1 MGHDK and CDR2 SYGVNS come from the germline V gene. V shed 5 bases, J shed 11 bases, and the junction held 15 bases outside the gene matches. CDR3 nucleotides: TGTGCCAGCAGTTCCCTCACGCTAGCGGCCCCGGAGTACTTC. Translated: CASSSLTLAAPEYF.

A few counts support this clonotype. V gene TRBV25-1 combines with J gene TRBJ2-7; 12 bases agree with TRBD2. The junction had 1 base not matched to a gene; V was cut back by 2 bases and J by 8 bases. Germline V CDR1 and CDR2: MGHDK, SYGVNS. The CDR3 runs 13 residues. The CDR3 coding sequence is TGTGCCAGCAGTGAAGGACTAGCGGGAAAGCAGTACTTC. Translating gives CASSEGLAGKQYF.

Concerning this clonotype itself: One end of the junction is discordant with germline, which a read error may explain. The CDR3 here is CTSRPSWGYTF. The CDR3, as DNA: TGTACCAGCAGGCCAAGTTGGGGCTACACCTTC. The chain links TRBV27 to TRBJ1-2; D not certain. This CDR3 contains 11 residues. Germline V gene lookup returns CDR1 MNHEY and CDR2 SMNVEV (reference sequence).

This clonotype was counted between two and nine times. The V and J genes are TRBV28 and TRBJ2-1; 9 bases agree with TRBD1. CDR1 MDHEN and CDR2 SYDVKM come from the germline V gene. After removal of 5 bases from V and 9 bases from J, the junction contained 17 bases not matched to a gene. The CDR3 has 17 amino acids. The CDR3 reads CASSLPRDREISGEQFF. CDR3 in DNA: TGTGCCAGCAGTCTACCCCGGGACAGGGAGATTAGTGGTGAGCAGTTCTTC.

The rearrangement uses TRBV7-3 and TRBJ2-5, with unresolved D. Germline V gives CDR1 SGHTA, CDR2 FQGTGA. The V gene lost 0 bases and the J gene lost 2 bases, with 10 bases spanning the gap. CDR3 length: 15 residues. The CDR3 nucleotides read TGTGCCAGCAGCTTAACATTGGAACGACAAGAGACCCAGTACTTC. Translation: CASSLTLERQETQYF.

This clonotype turned up a few times. The V call is TRBV20-1, the J call TRBJ1-2, with D unclear. V was pared by 1 base and J by 0 bases, with 9 bases between. This CDR3 has 14 amino acids. Germline CDR1 reads DFQATT; CDR2 reads SNEGSKA (reference sequence). CDR3 sequence (DNA): TGCAGTGCTAGAGCGTTAGAGACTAACTATGGCTACACCTTC. This codes for CSARALETNYGYTF.

This clonotype has more than one count but fewer than ten. The genes are TRBV20-1 and TRBJ2-5; D may be TRBD1 or TRBD2 (6 bases each). V lost 7 bases to trimming and J lost 5 bases, with 17 bases between them. Germline V gives CDR1 DFQATT, CDR2 SNEGSKA (reference sequence). This CDR3 region has 13 residues. The DNA of the CDR3 is TGCAGTGTCACCAAAGGGGGGTGGGAGACCCAGTACTTC. Translating gives CSVTKGGWETQYF.

The chain is built from TRBV20-1 and TRBJ1-5; D gene unclear. With 0 bases removed from V and 4 bases from J, the gap between germline ends came to 13 bases. Germline V gives CDR1 DFQATT, CDR2 SNEGSKA (reference sequence). CDR3 length equals 15 residues. CDR3 DNA: TGCAGTGCTAGAGATCCCCAGGAAAGAAATCAGCCCCAGCATTTT. Translated: CSARDPQERNQPQHF.

This clonotype was found many times. The V gene is TRBV12-3 or TRBV12-4, the J gene TRBJ2-7; possible D gene TRBD1, 6 bases. The CDR3 sequence is 11 residues long. V dropped 5 bases and J dropped 4 bases, with 6 bases sitting between them. The CDR3 sequence is CASSTGYEQYF. CDR3 nucleotide sequence: TGTGCCAGCAGTACAGGGTACGAGCAGTACTTC.

Points on this clonotype: One end of the junction does not line up with germline, which may come from a read error. This rearrangement joins TRBV20-1 to TRBJ1-2; D may be TRBD1 (6 bases). There are 14 residues in the CDR3. CDR1 is DFQATT and CDR2 is SNEGSKA in the germline V gene (reference sequence). The DNA of the CDR3 is TGCAGTGCTAGAGAAGGGGGGCCCGACTATGACTACACCTTC. Protein product: CSAREGGPDYDYTF.

The chain is built from TRBV6-5 and TRBJ2-4; 9 bases fit TRBD1. The V segment lost 6 bases and the J segment 4 bases; nucleotides outside the gene matches: 7. CDR1 is MNHEY and CDR2 is SVGAGI in the germline V gene. This CDR3 region has 15 residues. The CDR3 reads CASRITGTGKNIQYF. CDR3 DNA sequence: TGTGCCAGCAGGATTACCGGGACAGGGAAAAACATTCAGTACTTC.

The chain combines TRBV27 with TRBJ2-5; no clear D. The tail of the sequence fits TRBJ2-7 better, so the J call may be wrong. This CDR3 region has 15 residues. Germline V gene data show CDR1 as MNHEY and CDR2 as SMNVEV (reference sequence). CDR3 DNA: TGTGCCAGCAGTTCCCAGGCCATGCTCCCCTACGAGCAGTACTTC. This gives the protein CASSSQAMLPYEQYF.

The rearrangement links TRBV5-1 to TRBJ2-5, with D perhaps TRBD1 or TRBD2 (5 bases each). The J call may be faulty, since TRBJ2-7 better matches the DNA end. Germline V gene sequence: CDR1 SGHRS, CDR2 YFSETQ. The CDR3 sequence is 16 residues long. CDR3 nucleotide sequence: TGCGCCAGCAGCTTCTCGGGGCGAATCGACCGGGACGAGCAGTACTTC. Translation gives CASSFSGRIDRDEQYF.

V usage is TRBV29-1 and J usage is TRBJ2-1, with D possibly matching TRBD1 (5 bases). Matching the DNA end better, TRBJ2-7 makes the J call doubtful. This CDR3 contains 14 residues. CDR1 is SQVTM and CDR2 is ANQGSEA in the germline V gene. This CDR3 reads CSVVRGLTYNEQYF. The CDR3 region has the DNA TGCAGCGTTGTTAGGGGTTTGACCTACAATGAGCAGTACTTC.

This chain connects TRBV7-2 to TRBJ2-3, with unresolved D. The V end lost 6 bases, the J end lost 3 bases, and 10 bases lay between the germline ends. Germline V gives CDR1 SGHTA, CDR2 FQGNSA. This CDR3 is 13 amino acids long. CDR3 coding DNA: TGTGCCAGCAGTAGTGGACGAACAGATACGCAGTATTTT. Its translation is CASSSGRTDTQYF.

J is TRBJ1-2 and V is TRBV29-1; tentatively, D is TRBD1 (6 bases). Germline CDR1 SQVTM, CDR2 ANQGSEA. The V and J ends lost 7 bases and 8 bases respectively, with 20 bases between them. The CDR3 is 13 amino acids. Here the CDR3 DNA reads TGCAGCGCAACGGGGGGCGTGATTGGAGGCTACACCTTC. This sequence encodes CSATGGVIGGYTF.

A few counts support this clonotype. The chain joins TRBV4-3 to TRBJ1-1; D not certain. The germline V and J ends were trimmed by 0 bases and 4 bases, with 6 bases remaining between them. CDR3 length: 13 residues. From germline, CDR1 is LGHNA and CDR2 YSLEER. The CDR3 DNA follows: TGCGCCAGCAGCCAAGACTTCGTCACTGAAGCTTTCTTT. It yields the protein CASSQDFVTEAFF.

The gene calls are TRBV12-3 or TRBV12-4 and TRBJ1-1, with D unresolved. V gave up 3 bases and J gave up 1 base, with 9 bases separating them. The CDR3 is 14 amino acids. For the CDR3, the DNA is TGTGCCAGCAGTTTTTACCCGGCGAACACTGAAGCTTTCTTT. This translates into CASSFYPANTEAFF.

This clonotype has just a few counts. This sequence joins TRBV20-1 and TRBJ2-3, with D possibly being TRBD1 (5 bases). V was cut by 6 bases and J by 2 bases, with 18 bases left in between. Germline CDR1 and CDR2: DFQATT and SNEGSKA (reference sequence). The CDR3 has 15 amino acids. The CDR3 DNA reads TGCAGTGCCCCACCGGACACCTGGGACACAGATACGCAGTATTTT. Translated, it gives CSAPPDTWDTDTQYF.